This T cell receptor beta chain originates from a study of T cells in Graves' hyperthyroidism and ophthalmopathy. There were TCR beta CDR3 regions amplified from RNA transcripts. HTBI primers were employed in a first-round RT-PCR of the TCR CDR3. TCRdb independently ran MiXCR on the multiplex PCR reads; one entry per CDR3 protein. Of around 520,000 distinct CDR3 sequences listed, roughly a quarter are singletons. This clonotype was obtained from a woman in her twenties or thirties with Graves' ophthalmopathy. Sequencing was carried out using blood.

CDR3: CASSISTAGHPYGYTF. CDR3 in DNA: TGTGCCAGTAGTATATCCACCGCGGGACACCCCTATGGCTACACCTTC. The V gene is TRBV19, the J gene TRBJ1-2; possibly TRBD1 for D (6 bases). CDR3 length: 16 amino acids. CDR1 and CDR2 (germline): LNHDA, SQIVND (reference sequence). V was pared by 2 bases and J by 4 bases, with 17 bases between.